Below are 30 T cell receptor beta chains sequenced from a single sample in a study of OX40 agonist ivuxolimab in advanced cancers. Produced via immunoSEQ multiplex PCR; TCRdb's table is partial and in-frame only. The sample includes approximately 71,000 clones, over 90% of them seen just once. The sequencing used CD4+ or CD8+ T cells sorted from blood, collected in a trial of the OX40 agonist ivuxolimab. The receptors were sampled from an adult with an advanced solid tumor such as melanoma, head and neck, liver or kidney cancer.

The chain joins TRBV2 to TRBJ1-1; D perhaps matches TRBD1 (5 bases). V gave up 4 bases and J gave up 1 base, with 16 bases separating them. Germline V lookup: CDR1 SNHLY, CDR2 FYNNEI. The CDR3 has 16 residues. Here the CDR3 reads CASSGSPTGANTEAFF. CDR3 coding DNA: TGTGCCAGCAGTGGTTCACCTACCGGGGCGAACACTGAAGCTTTCTTT.

The chain employs TRBV11-1 and TRBJ2-1, with 7 positions matching TRBD2. The CDR3 covers 15 residues. V lost 6 bases to trimming and J lost 0 bases; unmatched junction nucleotides: 5. Looked up from germline, CDR1 is SGHAT and CDR2 is FQDESV (reference sequence). For the CDR3, the DNA is TGTGCCAGCAGAAAGAGCGGGGTCTCCTACAATGAGCAGTTCTTC. Translating gives CASRKSGVSYNEQFF.

The chain links TRBV4-3 to TRBJ1-2; D gene unclear. The V and J ends lost 0 bases and 4 bases respectively, with 12 bases between them. Germline V gene data show CDR1 as LGHNA and CDR2 as YSLEER. The CDR3 runs to 15 residues. The CDR3 region has the DNA TGCGCCAGCAGCCAAGAATCGGACCTATCCTATGGCTACACCTTC. Encoded protein: CASSQESDLSYGYTF.

This clone was detected only once. The gene calls are TRBV11-2 and TRBJ1-4, with D possibly matching TRBD1 (6 bases). The CDR3 runs to 14 residues. The germline V gene has CDR1 SGHAT and CDR2 FQNNGV. V lost 1 base, J lost 5 bases, and 8 bases lay in between. CDR3: CASSLGGGNEKLFF. The CDR3, as DNA: TGTGCCAGCAGCTTAGGAGGGGGGAATGAAAAACTGTTTTTT.

In nucleotides, the CDR3 is TGTGCCAGCAGGGGGGCCGGTGGCTACGAGCAGTACTTC. Translating gives CASRGAGGYEQYF. V usage is TRBV5-6 and J usage is TRBJ2-7; a possible D gene is TRBD1 (6 bases). V dropped 5 bases and J dropped 3 bases, with 12 bases sitting between them. The CDR3 runs to 13 residues. From germline, CDR1 is SGHDT and CDR2 YYEEEE. Variable domain in full (rest from reference TRBV5-6 and TRBJ2-7): DAGVTQSPTHLIKTRGQQVTLRCSPKSGHDTVSWYQQALGQGPQFIFQYYEEEERQRGNFPDRFSGHQFPNYSSELNVNALLLGDSALYLCASRGAGGYEQYFGPGTRLTVT.

The chain uses TRBV9 and TRBJ2-7; 11 bases line up with TRBD1. J gave up 5 bases and V 0 bases, and 4 bases lay outside the gene matches. Germline V CDR1 and CDR2: SGDLS, YYNGEE. The length of the CDR3 is 15 residues. CDR3 amino acids: CASSVEGTGGDEQYF. The CDR3 DNA follows: TGTGCCAGCAGCGTAGAGGGGACAGGGGGGGACGAGCAGTACTTC. The complete variable domain, with remaining parts taken from reference TRBV9 and TRBJ2-7, reads DSGVTQTPKHLITATGQRVTLRCSPRSGDLSVYWYQQSLDQGLQFLIQYYNGEERAKGNILERFSAQQFPDLHSELNLSSLELGDSALYFCASSVEGTGGDEQYFGPGTRLTVT.

V and J are TRBV7-3 and TRBJ2-3, with D perhaps TRBD1 (6 bases). V lost 5 bases, J lost 0 bases, and 12 bases lay in between. CDR3 length: 15 residues. The V gene's germline CDR1 is SGHTA and CDR2 FQGTGA. As DNA, the CDR3 is TGTGCCAGCAGCATGACAGGCTCTAGCACAGATACGCAGTATTTT. Its translation is CASSMTGSSTDTQYF.

J is TRBJ1-2 and V is TRBV21-1. TRBV21-1 counts as a pseudogene. This CDR3 has 16 amino acids. CDR3 nucleotide sequence: TGTGCCAGCAGCAAAGGCTGGGGGACGCCAAACTATGGCTACACCTTC. It is translated as CASSKGWGTPNYGYTF.

The J gene is TRBJ1-2, the V gene TRBV9; TRBD1 agrees at 7 bases. V lost 1 base and J lost 5; bases outside the gene matches: 8. Germline V gives CDR1 SGDLS, CDR2 YYNGEE. CDR3 length: 15 amino acids. The CDR3 region has the DNA TGTGCCAGCAGCGTATTCGACAGGGATGTTTATGGCTACACCTTC. This encodes CASSVFDRDVYGYTF.

This chain links TRBV4-3 with TRBJ1-1; TRBD1 aligns across 8 bases. This CDR3 contains 15 residues. Germline-derived CDR1 and CDR2 are LGHNA and YSLEER. V lost 3 bases to trimming and J lost 4 bases; unmatched junction nucleotides: 7. The CDR3: CASSHRQGSITEAFF. For the CDR3, the DNA is TGCGCCAGCAGCCATCGACAGGGGTCCATCACTGAAGCTTTCTTT.

This rearrangement joins TRBV30 to TRBJ2-1; the D is unclear. Germline-derived CDR1 and CDR2 are GTSNPN and SVGIG (reference sequence). V gave up 4 bases and J gave up 8 bases, with 0 bases separating them. CDR3 length equals 8 residues. The CDR3 reads CAWNEQFF. The CDR3 DNA reads as TGTGCCTGGAATGAGCAGTTCTTC. Supplemented by reference TRBV30 and TRBJ2-1, the full variable domain reads SQTIHQWPATLVQPVGSPLSLECTVEGTSNPNLYWYRQAAGRGLQLLFYSVGIGQISSEVPQNLSASRPQDRQFILSSKKLLLSDSGFYLCAWNEQFFGPGTRLTVL.

This chain uses TRBV27 with TRBJ1-2; 9 bases fit TRBD1. Trimming took 3 bases from V and 4 from J; bases not matched to a gene: 9. Germline lookup yields CDR1 MNHEY and CDR2 SMNVEV (reference sequence). The CDR3 consists of 16 residues. CDR3 in amino acids: CASSLTQGALGYGYTF. CDR3 DNA: TGTGCCAGCAGTTTGACACAGGGGGCGCTCGGCTATGGCTACACCTTC.

The sample holds one count of this clone. The chain has TRBV14 and TRBJ2-7; D is uncertain. This CDR3 is 12 amino acids long. The germline gives CDR1 SGHDN, CDR2 FVKESK. Trimming removed 1 base from V and 0 bases from J, with 1 base in between. The CDR3: CASSQGSYEQYF. CDR3 DNA sequence: TGTGCCAGCAGCCAAGGCTCCTACGAGCAGTACTTC.

The rearrangement joins TRBV29-1 to TRBJ2-7, with D tentatively TRBD1 (5 bases). Per the germline V gene, CDR1 is SQVTM and CDR2 is ANQGSEA. Trimming stripped 5 bases from V and 1 base from J, with 18 bases between. This CDR3 comprises 15 residues. The CDR3 reads CSVTLGQAPSYEQYF. As DNA, the CDR3 is TGCAGCGTTACCCTTGGACAAGCGCCGTCCTACGAGCAGTACTTC.

The chain's CDR3 is CASGFLQDQHF. The CDR3 nucleotides are TGTGCTAGTGGTTTTCTCCAAGACCAGCATTTT. This chain connects TRBV12-5 to TRBJ1-5, with unresolved D. V lost 3 bases and J lost 12, with 9 bases in between. Per germline, CDR1 LGHNT and CDR2 FRNRAP. The CDR3 has 11 residues. The whole variable domain, filled in from reference TRBV12-5 and TRBJ1-5, reads DARVTQTPRHKVTEMGQEVTMRCQPILGHNTVFWYRQTMMQGLELLAYFRNRAPLDDSGMPKDRFSAEMPDATLATLKIQPSEPRDSAVYFCASGFLQDQHFGDGTRLSIL.

The rearrangement uses TRBV4-1 and TRBJ1-1; D remains ambiguous. The V and J ends lost 0 bases and 0 bases respectively, with 11 bases between them. CDR1 MGHRA and CDR2 YSYEKL come from the germline V gene. This CDR3 contains 16 residues. In nucleotides, the CDR3 is TGCGCCAGCAGCCAAGAAGGAGGACGGTTGAACACTGAAGCTTTCTTT. Protein sequence: CASSQEGGRLNTEAFF.

V gene TRBV5-1 combines with J gene TRBJ2-5; TRBD1 might be the D (5 bases). This CDR3 has 15 residues. The germline V and J ends were trimmed by 1 base and 1 base, with 11 bases remaining between them. Germline V gene lookup returns CDR1 SGHRS and CDR2 YFSETQ. This CDR3 reads CASSLTIGVQETQYF. DNA for the CDR3: TGCGCCAGCAGCTTGACTATAGGGGTCCAAGAGACCCAGTACTTC. The full variable domain, its missing parts supplied by reference TRBV5-1 and TRBJ2-5, is KAGVTQTPRYLIKTRGQQVTLSCSPISGHRSVSWYQQTPGQGLQFLFEYFSETQRNKGNFPGRFSGRQFSNSRSEMNVSTLELGDSALYLCASSLTIGVQETQYFGPGTRLLVL.

This chain connects TRBV7-9 to TRBJ2-7; the D gene could be TRBD1 or TRBD2 (5 bases each). This CDR3 has 14 amino acids. The germline V gene has CDR1 SEHNR and CDR2 FQNEAQ (reference sequence). Trimming took 1 base from V and 2 from J, leaving 9 bases between them. The CDR3 region is CASSLVGAPYEQYF. CDR3 bases: TGTGCCAGCAGCTTAGTCGGGGCCCCCTACGAGCAGTACTTC.

The rearrangement joins TRBV4-3 to TRBJ2-1; perhaps TRBD2 as D (5 bases). Trimming shortened V by 0 bases and J by 2 bases, and 8 bases separated the two germline ends. The length of the CDR3 is 15 residues. In germline, CDR1 is LGHNA, CDR2 YSLEER. CDR3 nucleotide sequence: TGCGCCAGCAGCCAAGACGGGGTTCCCTACAATGAGCAGTTCTTC. Translating gives CASSQDGVPYNEQFF.

The chain employs TRBV4-1 and TRBJ2-7, with 12 bases fitting TRBD2. This CDR3 has 15 residues. In germline, CDR1 is MGHRA, CDR2 YSYEKL. V was clipped by 0 bases and J by 3 bases; unmatched bases: 0. The CDR3: CASSQELAGGYEQYF. CDR3 sequence (DNA): TGCGCCAGCAGCCAAGAACTAGCGGGGGGCTACGAGCAGTACTTC.

The chain combines TRBV28 with TRBJ2-2; unclear D gene. The CDR3 is 12 residues long. V gave up 7 bases and J gave up 6 bases, with 9 bases separating them. CDR1 is MDHEN and CDR2 is SYDVKM in the germline V gene. The CDR3 spells CASTPGSGELFF. CDR3 DNA: TGTGCCAGCACCCCTGGCTCCGGGGAGCTGTTTTTT. Filled out from reference TRBV28 and TRBJ2-2, the complete variable domain reads DVKVTQSSRYLVKRTGEKVFLECVQDMDHENMFWYRQDPGLGLRLIYFSYDVKMKEKGDIPEGYSVSREKKERFSLILESASTNQTSMYLCASTPGSGELFFGEGSRLTVL.

The chain uses TRBV5-4 and TRBJ1-1; a possible D gene is TRBD1 (5 bases). The CDR3 is 15 residues long. The ends were cut back, 0 bases at V and 3 bases at J, with 12 bases in the middle. From germline, CDR1 is SGHNT and CDR2 YYREEE (reference sequence). CDR3 protein: CASSLVEGIYTEAFF. As DNA, the CDR3 is TGTGCCAGCAGCTTGGTTGAGGGGATATACACTGAAGCTTTCTTT.

The rearrangement uses TRBV29-1 and TRBJ2-6, with a weak D call TRBD1 (6 bases). The germline V gene encodes CDR1 SQVTM and CDR2 ANQGSEA. There are 17 residues in the CDR3. The V end was cut by 7 bases, the J end by 1 base, with 20 bases between. The chain's CDR3 is CSAQGAGYDSGANVLTF. The CDR3 nucleotides read TGCAGCGCACAGGGTGCCGGATATGATTCTGGGGCCAACGTCCTGACTTTC.

The chain is built from TRBV5-8 and TRBJ2-1; 8 bases match TRBD1. Germline CDR1 and CDR2: SGHTS and YDEGEE. V dropped 2 bases and J dropped 3; count of bases not matched to a gene: 1. The CDR3 runs 14 residues. As DNA, the CDR3 is TGTGCCAGCAGCTTCGGACAGGGCTACAATGAGCAGTTCTTC. It encodes CASSFGQGYNEQFF. Supplemented by reference TRBV5-8 and TRBJ2-1, the full variable domain reads EAGVTQSPTHLIKTRGQQATLRCSPISGHTSVYWYQQALGLGLQFLLWYDEGEERNRGNFPPRFSGRQFPNYSSELNVNALELEDSALYLCASSFGQGYNEQFFGPGTRLTVL.

The chain has TRBV9 and TRBJ2-2, with no clear D. The CDR3 totals 11 residues. Per the germline V gene, CDR1 is SGDLS and CDR2 is YYNGEE. V was shortened by 7 bases and J by 7 bases, with 8 bases between the two germline ends. This CDR3 reads CASGWDGELFF. CDR3 DNA sequence: TGTGCCAGCGGTTGGGACGGGGAGCTGTTTTTT.

The rearrangement joins TRBV13 to TRBJ2-7, with TRBD1 matching over 9 bases. The length of the CDR3 is 15 residues. The V gene end was trimmed by 4 bases and the J gene end by 5 bases; junction bases not matched to a gene: 9. In germline, CDR1 is PRHDT, CDR2 FYEKMQ (reference sequence). CDR3 DNA: TGTGCCAGCAGCTCCGGGGACAGGGCCGGGGACGAGCAGTACTTC. Amino acids: CASSSGDRAGDEQYF.

The genes are TRBV4-3 and TRBJ1-1, with TRBD1 identical over 8 bases. Looked up from germline, CDR1 is LGHNA and CDR2 is YSLEER. The V and J ends lost 5 bases and 2 bases, in that order; junction bases with no gene match: 10. The length of the CDR3 is 16 residues. CDR3 in DNA: TGCGCCAGCAGCAGGGACCTAGGACAGGGTAACACTGAAGCTTTCTTT. Translation gives CASSRDLGQGNTEAFF.

V and J are TRBV7-2 and TRBJ2-7, with 7 nucleotides matching TRBD1. V dropped 4 bases and J dropped 3; count of bases not matched to a gene: 6. The CDR3 totals 14 residues. Germline values: CDR1 SGHTA, CDR2 FQGNSA. The chain's CDR3 is CASSSDRLYYEQYF. The CDR3 DNA reads as TGTGCCAGCAGCTCGGACAGGCTCTACTACGAGCAGTACTTC.

This chain uses TRBV19 with TRBJ2-7, with D perhaps matching TRBD2 (5 bases). Deletions cut 4 bases from V and 2 bases from J, with 9 bases between. CDR1 LNHDA and CDR2 SQIVND come from the germline V gene (reference sequence). This CDR3 comprises 13 residues. CDR3 in amino acids: CASSKTTTYEQYF. For the CDR3, the DNA is TGTGCCAGTAGTAAGACTACCACCTACGAGCAGTACTTC. Combining the CDR3 with reference TRBV19 and TRBJ2-7 gives the whole variable domain DGGITQSPKYLFRKEGQNVTLSCEQNLNHDAMYWYRQDPGQGLRLIYYSQIVNDFQKGDIAEGYSVSREKKESFPLTVTSAQKNPTAFYLCASSKTTTYEQYFGPGTRLTVT.

The chain is built from TRBV19 and TRBJ2-1, with D possibly called TRBD1 or TRBD2 (5 bases each). Deletions cut 7 bases from V and 0 bases from J, with 13 bases between. CDR1 and CDR2 from the germline V gene are LNHDA and SQIVND (reference sequence). The CDR3 is 15 residues long. In DNA form, the CDR3 reads TGTGCCAGTACCTCCGGGACGAGCTCCTACAATGAGCAGTTCTTC. This encodes CASTSGTSSYNEQFF.